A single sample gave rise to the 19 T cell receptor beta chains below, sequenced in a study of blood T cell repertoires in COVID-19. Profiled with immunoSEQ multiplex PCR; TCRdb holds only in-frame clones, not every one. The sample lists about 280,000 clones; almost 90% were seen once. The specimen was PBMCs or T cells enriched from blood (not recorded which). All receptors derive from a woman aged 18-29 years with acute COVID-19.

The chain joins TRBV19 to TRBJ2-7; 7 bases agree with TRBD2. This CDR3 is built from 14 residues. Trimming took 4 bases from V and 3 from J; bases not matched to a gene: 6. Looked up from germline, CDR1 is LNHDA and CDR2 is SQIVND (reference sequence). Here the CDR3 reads CASSKRGGSYEQYF. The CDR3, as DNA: TGTGCCAGTAGTAAACGAGGCGGGAGCTACGAGCAGTACTTC.

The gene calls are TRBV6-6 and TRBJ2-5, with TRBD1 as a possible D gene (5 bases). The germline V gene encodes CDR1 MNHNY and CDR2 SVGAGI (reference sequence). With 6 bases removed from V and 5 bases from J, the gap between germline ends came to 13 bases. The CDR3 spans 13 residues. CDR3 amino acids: CASSRQGTETQYF. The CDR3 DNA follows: TGTGCCAGCAGCCGCCAGGGTACGGAGACCCAGTACTTC.

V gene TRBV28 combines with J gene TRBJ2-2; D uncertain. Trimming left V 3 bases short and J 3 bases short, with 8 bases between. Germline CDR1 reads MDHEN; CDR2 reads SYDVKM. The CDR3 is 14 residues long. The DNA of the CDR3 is TGTGCCAGCAGTTTTGTCCAGGACACCGGGGAGCTGTTTTTT. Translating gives CASSFVQDTGELFF.

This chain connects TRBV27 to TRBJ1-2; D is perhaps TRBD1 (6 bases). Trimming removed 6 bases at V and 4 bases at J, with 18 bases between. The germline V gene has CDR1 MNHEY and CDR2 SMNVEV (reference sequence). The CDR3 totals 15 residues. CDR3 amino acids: CASSLRGGGSYGYTF. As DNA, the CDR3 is TGTGCCAGCAGCCTCAGGGGAGGGGGATCCTATGGCTACACCTTC.

CDR3: CASSPGAQETQYF. The CDR3 DNA reads TGTGCCAGCAGCCCGGGTGCCCAAGAGACCCAGTACTTC. V and J are TRBV7-3 and TRBJ2-5; the D is unclear. Trimming took 5 bases from V and 1 from J, leaving 8 bases between them. CDR1 and CDR2 from the germline V gene are SGHTA and FQGTGA. This CDR3 has 13 residues.

The CDR3 DNA sequence: TGTGCCAGCAGCTTGGCCGGGACTCGGATCATGGCCCAGTACTTC. This gives the protein CASSLAGTRIMAQYF. This sequence joins TRBV5-4 and TRBJ2-5; D is possibly TRBD2 (6 bases). CDR3 length equals 15 residues. V shed 0 bases and J shed 9 bases, with 18 bases lying between them. Germline values: CDR1 SGHNT, CDR2 YYREEE (reference sequence). The full variable domain, with the rest looked up from reference TRBV5-4 and TRBJ2-5, is ETGVTQSPTHLIKTRGQQVTLRCSSQSGHNTVSWYQQALGQGPQFIFQYYREEENGRGNFPPRFSGLQFPNYSSELNVNALELDDSALYLCASSLAGTRIMAQYFGPGTRLLVL.

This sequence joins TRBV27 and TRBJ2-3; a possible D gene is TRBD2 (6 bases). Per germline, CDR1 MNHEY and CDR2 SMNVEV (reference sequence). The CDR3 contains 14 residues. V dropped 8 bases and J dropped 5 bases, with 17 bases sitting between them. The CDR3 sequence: CASRFGGAGDTQYF. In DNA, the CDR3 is TGTGCCAGCCGCTTCGGCGGGGCGGGAGATACGCAGTATTTT.

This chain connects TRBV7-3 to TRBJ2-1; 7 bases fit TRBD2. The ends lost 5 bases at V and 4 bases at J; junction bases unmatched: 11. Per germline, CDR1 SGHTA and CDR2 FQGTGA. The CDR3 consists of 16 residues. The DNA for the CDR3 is TGTGCCAGCAGCCAGAGGGGCGGGAGTGGTTACAATGAGCAGTTCTTC. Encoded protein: CASSQRGGSGYNEQFF.

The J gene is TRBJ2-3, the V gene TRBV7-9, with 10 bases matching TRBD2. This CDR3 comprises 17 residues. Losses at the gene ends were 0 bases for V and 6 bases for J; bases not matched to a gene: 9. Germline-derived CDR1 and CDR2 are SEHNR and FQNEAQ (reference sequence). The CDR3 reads CASSLAGGAGGSDTQYF. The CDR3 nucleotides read TGTGCCAGCAGCTTAGCGGGAGGAGCGGGAGGGTCGGATACGCAGTATTTT.

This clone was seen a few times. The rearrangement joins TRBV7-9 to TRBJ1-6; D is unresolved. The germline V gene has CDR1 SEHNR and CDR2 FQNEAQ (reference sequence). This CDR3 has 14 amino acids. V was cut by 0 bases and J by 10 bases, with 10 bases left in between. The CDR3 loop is CASSLALAGSPLHF. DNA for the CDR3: TGTGCCAGCAGCTTAGCGTTAGCTGGATCACCCCTCCACTTT.

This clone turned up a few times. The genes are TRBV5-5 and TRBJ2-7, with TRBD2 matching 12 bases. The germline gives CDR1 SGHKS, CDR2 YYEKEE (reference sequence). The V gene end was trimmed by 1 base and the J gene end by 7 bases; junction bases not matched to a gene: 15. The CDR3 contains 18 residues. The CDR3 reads CASSLSLPTSGSPREQYF. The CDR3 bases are TGTGCCAGCAGCTTGTCGCTCCCGACTAGCGGGAGTCCAAGAGAGCAGTACTTC.

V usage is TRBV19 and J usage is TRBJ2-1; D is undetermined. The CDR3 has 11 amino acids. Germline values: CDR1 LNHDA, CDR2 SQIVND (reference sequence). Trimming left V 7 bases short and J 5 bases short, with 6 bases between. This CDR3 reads CASTVHNEQFF. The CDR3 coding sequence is TGTGCCAGTACAGTCCACAATGAGCAGTTCTTC.

The CDR3 sequence: CASSPQGAASYNEQFF. In nucleotides, the CDR3 is TGTGCCAGCAGCCCTCAGGGGGCAGCCTCCTACAATGAGCAGTTCTTC. This chain uses TRBV7-6 with TRBJ2-1; 8 bases are a match to TRBD1. Germline assignment: CDR1 SGHVS and CDR2 FNYEAQ. After removal of 5 bases from V and 0 bases from J, the junction contained 6 bases not matched to a gene. The CDR3 totals 16 residues.

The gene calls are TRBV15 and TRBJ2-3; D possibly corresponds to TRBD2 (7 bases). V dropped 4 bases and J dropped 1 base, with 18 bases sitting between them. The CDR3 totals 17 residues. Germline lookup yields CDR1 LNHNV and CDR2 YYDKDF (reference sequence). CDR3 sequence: CATSITKGGGGTDTQYF. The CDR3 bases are TGTGCCACCAGCATTACCAAGGGAGGGGGGGGCACAGATACGCAGTATTTT.

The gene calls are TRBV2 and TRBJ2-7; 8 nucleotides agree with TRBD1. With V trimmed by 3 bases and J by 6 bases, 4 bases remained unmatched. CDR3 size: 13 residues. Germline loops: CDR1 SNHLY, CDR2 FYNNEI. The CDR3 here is CASSDQGAGEQYF. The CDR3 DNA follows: TGTGCCAGCAGTGACCAGGGGGCAGGCGAGCAGTACTTC.

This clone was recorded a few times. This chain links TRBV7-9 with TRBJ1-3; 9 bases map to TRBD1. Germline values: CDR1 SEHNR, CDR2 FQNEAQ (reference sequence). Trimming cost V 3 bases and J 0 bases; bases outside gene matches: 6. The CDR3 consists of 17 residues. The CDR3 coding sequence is TGTGCCAGCAGCTTGGGACAGGGTTCGAGCTCTGGAAACACCATATATTTT. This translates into CASSLGQGSSSGNTIYF.

The CDR3 nucleotides read TGTGCCAGCAGCTTAGGGTCAGGGCCCCATCAGCCCCAGCATTTT. It codes for CASSLGSGPHQPQHF. This chain joins TRBV7-8 and TRBJ1-5; D possibly corresponds to TRBD1 (5 bases). CDR3 length: 15 amino acids. V lost 1 base and J 5 bases, leaving 12 bases between the germline ends. CDR1 and CDR2 from the germline V gene are SGHVS and FQNEAQ.

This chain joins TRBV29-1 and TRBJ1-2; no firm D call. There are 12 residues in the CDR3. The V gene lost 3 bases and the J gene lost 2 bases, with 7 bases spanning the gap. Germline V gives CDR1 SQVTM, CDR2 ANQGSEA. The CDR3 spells CSVDNVNYGYTF. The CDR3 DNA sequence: TGCAGCGTTGATAATGTGAACTATGGCTACACCTTC.

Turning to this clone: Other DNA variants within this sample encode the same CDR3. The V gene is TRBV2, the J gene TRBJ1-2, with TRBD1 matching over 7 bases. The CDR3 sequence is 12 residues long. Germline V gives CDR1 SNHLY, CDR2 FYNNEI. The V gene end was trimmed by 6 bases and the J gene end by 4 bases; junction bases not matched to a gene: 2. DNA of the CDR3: TGTGCCAGCAGGACAGGGCTCTATGGCTACACCTTC. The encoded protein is CASRTGLYGYTF.